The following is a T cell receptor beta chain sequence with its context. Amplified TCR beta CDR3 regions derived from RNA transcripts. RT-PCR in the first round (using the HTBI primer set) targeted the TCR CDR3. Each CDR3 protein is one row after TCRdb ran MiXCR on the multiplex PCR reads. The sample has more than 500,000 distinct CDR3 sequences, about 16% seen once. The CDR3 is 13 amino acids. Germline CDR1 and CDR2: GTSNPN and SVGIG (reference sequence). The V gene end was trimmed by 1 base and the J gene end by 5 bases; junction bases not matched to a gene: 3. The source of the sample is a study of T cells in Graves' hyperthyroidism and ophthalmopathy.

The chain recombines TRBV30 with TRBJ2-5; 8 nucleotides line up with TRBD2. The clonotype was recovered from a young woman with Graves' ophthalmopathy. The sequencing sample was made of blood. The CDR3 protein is CAWSASGLETQYF. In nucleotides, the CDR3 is TGTGCCTGGAGTGCTAGCGGGTTGGAGACCCAGTACTTC.